These T cell receptor beta chains were read from a single sample in a study of blood T cell repertoires in COVID-19. Some clones are missing from TCRdb's copy, which holds only in-frame ones; the method was immunoSEQ multiplex PCR. The sample has approximately 90,000 clones, about nine tenths seen once. Sequencing was performed on peripheral blood. These receptors all come from a man in his sixties with acute or convalescent COVID-19. Both conserved end residues are part of each CDR3. The order of the fields is V gene, clone size, D gene, J gene, CDR3 protein, CDR3 DNA. D genes are given only for firm matches. A row's size may be missing; if present it is once, few, many or a size class.

TRBV18,NA,NA,TRBJ1-4,CASSPRSRATNEKLFF,TGTGCCAGCTCACCCCGAAGCCGTGCAACTAATGAAAAACTGTTTTTT
TRBV28,NA,NA,TRBJ1-4,CASSLENGKLFF,TGTGCCAGCAGTTTAGAAAACGGAAAACTGTTTTTT
TRBV6-5,NA,NA,TRBJ1-5,CASSSLMNRGQPQHF,TGTGCCAGCAGCTCTTTGATGAATCGCGGTCAGCCCCAGCATTTT
TRBV6-5,once,NA,TRBJ1-5,CASRSGSLLNQPQHF,TGTGCCAGCAGGAGCGGGTCCCTCCTAAATCAGCCCCAGCATTTT
TRBV18,NA,TRBD1,TRBJ2-6,CASSPLTVARGLGSGANVLTF,TGTGCCAGCTCACCACTCACCGTAGCCAGGGGGCTAGGCTCTGGGGCCAACGTCCTGACTTTC
TRBV5-1,NA,TRBD1,TRBJ2-5,CASSLGATGVETQYF,TGCGCCAGCAGCTTGGGAGCGACAGGGGTTGAGACCCAGTACTTC
TRBV6-5,NA,NA,TRBJ1-3,CASSPRGVFGNTIYF,TGTGCCAGCAGTCCCAGGGGCGTCTTTGGAAACACCATATATTTT
TRBV11-2,NA,NA,TRBJ1-4,CASSLRGREFEKLFF,TGTGCCAGCAGCCTACGTGGGAGAGAGTTTGAAAAACTGTTTTTT
TRBV19,NA,TRBD1,TRBJ1-1,CASSYLAPGQKAFF,TGTGCCAGTAGCTACCTAGCACCGGGACAGAAAGCTTTCTTT
TRBV10-1,NA,NA,TRBJ1-5,CASSEGSGNQPQHF,TGCGCCAGCTCGGAGGGTAGCGGCAATCAGCCCCAGCATTTT
TRBV19,NA,NA,TRBJ2-2,CASRKDRITGELFF,TGTGCCAGTAGAAAGGACAGAATCACCGGGGAGCTGTTTTTT
TRBV18,NA,TRBD1,TRBJ2-3,CASSPATGDGTDTQYF,TGTGCCAGCTCACCCGCAACAGGGGACGGGACAGATACGCAGTATTTT
TRBV2,NA,NA,TRBJ2-2,CASKGTLTGELFF,TGTGCCAGCAAGGGGACTCTCACCGGGGAGCTGTTTTTT
TRBV9,NA,NA,TRBJ1-1,CASSNLPGGGTEAFF,TGTGCCAGCAGCAACCTACCCGGGGGGGGCACTGAAGCTTTCTTT
TRBV7-9,NA,TRBD1,TRBJ1-2,CASSTTAGTGVPGYTF,TGTGCCAGCAGCACGACTGCCGGGACAGGGGTTCCTGGCTACACCTTC
TRBV28,NA,NA,TRBJ1-1,CASSAPGRGDTEAFF,TGTGCCAGCAGTGCCCCCGGGAGGGGAGATACTGAAGCTTTCTTT
TRBV25-1,NA,TRBD1,TRBJ1-1,CASSLHRTGWTEAFF,TGTGCCAGCAGTCTTCACCGGACAGGGTGGACTGAAGCTTTCTTT
TRBV18,NA,NA,TRBJ1-1,CASSPVGGNTEAFF,TGTGCCAGCTCACCTGTGGGAGGAAACACTGAAGCTTTCTTT
TRBV29-1,NA,NA,TRBJ1-1,CSVEDLSPSDTEAFF,TGCAGCGTTGAAGATCTCTCGCCTTCGGACACTGAAGCTTTCTTT
TRBV3-1/TRBV3-2,once,TRBD1,TRBJ1-1,CASSDRGQYTEAFF,TGTGCCAGCAGCGACAGGGGGCAATACACTGAAGCTTTCTTT
TRBV11-2,NA,NA,TRBJ1-1,CASSQRITGTGSTEAFF,TGTGCCAGCAGCCAGAGAATTACAGGGACCGGATCCACTGAAGCTTTCTTT
TRBV5-1,NA,TRBD1,TRBJ2-2,CATNPGQGKTGELFF,TGCGCCACCAATCCAGGACAGGGGAAGACCGGGGAGCTGTTTTTT
TRBV7-9,NA,TRBD1,TRBJ2-3,CASSFQGAVGDTQYF,TGTGCCAGCAGCTTTCAGGGGGCGGTGGGAGATACGCAGTATTTT
TRBV3-1/TRBV3-2,once,TRBD2,TRBJ2-5,CASSQKATSGVETQYF,TGTGCCAGCAGCCAAAAGGCGACTAGCGGGGTAGAGACCCAGTACTTC